This record looks at one TCR beta chain sequence and its context. The antigen is unknown. Naive CD45RA+ and memory CD45RA-negative subsets were split from CD4+ cells. J was trimmed by 5 bases and V by 2 bases; bases with no gene match: 6. CDR3 length: 15 residues. CDR1 SGDLS and CDR2 YYNGEE come from the germline V gene. The data were taken from a study of shared clonotypes between healthy human individuals. Every subset had its genomic DNA shared out evenly among several immunoSEQ plates. Per sorted-subset replicate PCR, input was approximately 0.2 ug DNA, representing roughly 28,000 T cell genomes. Measured with immunoSEQ multiplex PCR; TCRdb has only the in-frame clones, and not every one. There are some 1 million clones in the sample; about 75% occur only once, and about 1.5% lies in the top ten. Overall study findings and caveats: Some clonotypes were shared by all four sorted-subset donors, while others were not shared. The non-shared ones had lower generation probabilities than the shared ones.

This TCR was sampled from a man between 18 and 35 years old in good health. The chain combines TRBV9 with TRBJ2-3, with 9 positions matching TRBD2. Sequenced material: memory CD4+ T cells sorted from blood. The subset was: CD45RA-negative fraction. CDR3 loop: CASSVRLADLDTQYF. CDR3 bases: TGTGCCAGCAGCGTTCGACTAGCGGATCTAGATACGCAGTATTTT.